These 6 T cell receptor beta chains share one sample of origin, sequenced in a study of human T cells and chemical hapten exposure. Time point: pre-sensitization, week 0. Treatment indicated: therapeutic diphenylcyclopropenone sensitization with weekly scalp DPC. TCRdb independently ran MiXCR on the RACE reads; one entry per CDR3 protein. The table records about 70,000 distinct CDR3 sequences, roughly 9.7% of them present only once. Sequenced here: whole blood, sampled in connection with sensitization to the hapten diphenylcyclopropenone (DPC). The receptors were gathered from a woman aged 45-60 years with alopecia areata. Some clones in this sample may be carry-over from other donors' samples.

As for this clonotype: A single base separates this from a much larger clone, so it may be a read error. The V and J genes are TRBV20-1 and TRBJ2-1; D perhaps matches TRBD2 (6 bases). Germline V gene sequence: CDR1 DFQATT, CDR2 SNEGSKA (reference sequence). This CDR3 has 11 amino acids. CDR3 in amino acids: CSAQPGLSGIF. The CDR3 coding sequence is TGCAGTGCTCAACCGGGACTTTCCGGGATCTTC.

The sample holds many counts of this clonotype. CDR3 nucleotides: TGTGCCAGCAGCTTAGCCGCTAGCGGTCCCCCCCTCACGTACGAGCAGTACTTC. Its protein is CASSLAASGPPLTYEQYF. J is TRBJ2-7 and V is TRBV7-6; 7 bases are shared with TRBD2. Germline-derived CDR1 and CDR2 are SGHVS and FNYEAQ. Trimming removed 0 bases from V and 4 bases from J; junction bases left unmatched: 15. CDR3 size: 18 residues.

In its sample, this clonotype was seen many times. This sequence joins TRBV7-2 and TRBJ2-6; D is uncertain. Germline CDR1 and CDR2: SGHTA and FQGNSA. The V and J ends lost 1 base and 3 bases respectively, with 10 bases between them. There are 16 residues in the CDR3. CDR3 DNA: TGTGCCAGCAGCTTAGTGGGGTTTTATGGGGCCAACGTCCTGACTTTC. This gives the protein CASSLVGFYGANVLTF.

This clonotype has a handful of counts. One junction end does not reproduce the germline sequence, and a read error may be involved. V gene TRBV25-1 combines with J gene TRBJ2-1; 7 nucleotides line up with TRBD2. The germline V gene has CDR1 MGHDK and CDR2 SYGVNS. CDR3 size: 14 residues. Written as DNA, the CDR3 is TGTGCCAGCAGTGCTCTGGAGCTAGCGCGGGGAGGGGTCTTC. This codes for CASSALELARGGVF.

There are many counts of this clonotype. The CDR3 spells CASSYGLGRTAPGGISGANVLTF. The CDR3 nucleotides read TGTGCCAGCAGTTATGGACTTGGCAGGACCGCCCCGGGAGGCATCTCTGGGGCCAACGTCCTGACTTTC. V gene TRBV6-6 combines with J gene TRBJ2-6, with TRBD2 matching 7 bases. This CDR3 comprises 23 residues. Trimming cost V 3 bases and J 0 bases; bases outside gene matches: 23. In germline, CDR1 is MNHNY, CDR2 SVGAGI (reference sequence).

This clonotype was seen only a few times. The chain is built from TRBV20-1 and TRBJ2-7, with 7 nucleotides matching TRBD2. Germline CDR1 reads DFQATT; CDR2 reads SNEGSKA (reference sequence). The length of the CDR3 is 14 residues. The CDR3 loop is CSPTEASGSGEQYF. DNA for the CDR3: TGCAGCCCCACGGAGGCTAGCGGCAGTGGGGAGCAGTACTTC.